This T cell receptor beta chain is drawn from a study of OX40 agonist ivuxolimab in advanced cancers. Study information: The patients' treatment was ivuxolimab, an agonistic anti-OX40 (CD134) antibody. Study observations and caveats: CD4+ and CD8+ T cells in blood underwent clonal expansion by week 6 at 0.1 to 3.0 mg/kg. Researchers did not determine the expanded peripheral T cells' antigen specificity. CD4+ T cells averaged fewer expanded clones than CD8+ T cells.

Regarding this clone: No antigen is known for it.

TCRdb's table, derived via immunoSEQ multiplex PCR, lists solely in-frame clones and lacks some. The table lists about 70,000 clones, roughly 87% of them singletons. This receptor was identified in an adult with an advanced solid tumor such as melanoma, head and neck, liver or kidney cancer. The starting material was CD4+ or CD8+ T cells sorted from blood, obtained in a trial of the OX40 agonist ivuxolimab.

The CDR3 loop is CASSLSGGTEAFF. The CDR3 DNA reads as TGTGCCAGCAGCCTCTCGGGGGGCACTGAAGCTTTCTTT. The rearrangement links TRBV5-5 to TRBJ1-1; D might be TRBD1 (5 bases). Per the germline V gene, CDR1 is SGHKS and CDR2 is YYEKEE (reference sequence). The length of the CDR3 is 13 residues. The V gene lost 4 bases and the J gene lost 4 bases, with 11 bases spanning the gap.